These T cell receptor beta chains were read from a single sample in a study of T cells in Graves' hyperthyroidism and ophthalmopathy. Via MiXCR, TCRdb re-called the multiplex PCR reads, giving one row per CDR3 protein. The sample includes about 620,000 distinct CDR3 sequences, around 15% of them seen just once. Sequenced sample: blood. Receptors originate from a woman aged 25 to 39 with Graves' hyperthyroidism. CDR3s include the opening cysteine and the closing phenylalanine or tryptophan. The order of the fields is J gene, CDR3 length, D gene, V gene, clone size, CDR3 DNA, CDR3 protein. A D gene is named only where the DNA matches it firmly. Only some rows state a clone size, as once, few, many or a class for expanded clones.

TRBJ2-1 14 - TRBV7-8 many TGTGCCAGCAGCCCGGGAAGATGGGGGGATGAGCAGTTCTTC CASSPGRWGDEQFF
TRBJ2-5 13 - TRBV2 many TGTGCCAGCAGCCTACCGCCACAAGAGACCCAGTACTTC CASSLPPQETQYF
TRBJ1-3 14 - TRBV7-8 few TGTGCCAGCACCAATATCAGGTCTGGAAACACCATATATTTT CASTNIRSGNTIYF
TRBJ2-3 16 - TRBV20-1 many TGCAGTGCTGACCCTAATAGCGGTAGTTCCACAGATACGCAGTATTTT CSADPNSGSSTDTQYF
TRBJ2-2 17 TRBD1 TRBV6-1 - TGTGCCAGCAGTCAAGGGACAGGGAGGTGCAACACCGGGGAGCTGTTTTTT CASSQGTGRCNTGELFF
TRBJ2-5 15 TRBD2 TRBV2 many TGTGCCAGCCTCCTGACTAGCGGGCGACAAGAGACCCAGTACTTC CASLLTSGRQETQYF
TRBJ1-2 12 - TRBV4-1 few TGCGCCAGCACGGACGGTACTTATGGCTACACCTTC CASTDGTYGYTF
TRBJ1-5 15 - TRBV10-2 many TGCGCCAGCAGTGAGTCGGGACCCCCGGGTCAGCCCCAGCATTTT CASSESGPPGQPQHF
TRBJ1-4 15 - TRBV7-9 - TGTGCCAGCAGCTTTACAAGAAGTAAAGGTGAAAAACTGTTTTTT CASSFTRSKGEKLFF
TRBJ2-2 13 TRBD2 TRBV28 many TGTGCCGGAACTAGCGTGAACACCGGGGAGCTGTTTTTT CAGTSVNTGELFF
TRBJ2-7 15 TRBD2 TRBV30 many TGTGCCTGGAGTCCCTTGACTAGCGGCCTCTACGAGCAGTACTTC CAWSPLTSGLYEQYF